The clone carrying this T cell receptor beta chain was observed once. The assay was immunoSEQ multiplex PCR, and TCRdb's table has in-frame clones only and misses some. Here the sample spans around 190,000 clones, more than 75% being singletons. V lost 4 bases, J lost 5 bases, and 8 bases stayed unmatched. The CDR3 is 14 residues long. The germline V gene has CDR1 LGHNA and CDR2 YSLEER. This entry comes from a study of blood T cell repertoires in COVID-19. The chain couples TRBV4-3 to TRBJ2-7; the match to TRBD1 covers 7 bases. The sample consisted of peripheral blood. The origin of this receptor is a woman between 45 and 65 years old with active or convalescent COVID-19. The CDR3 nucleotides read TGCGCCAGCAGCCTCCGACAGGGAACGGACGAGCAGTACTTC. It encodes CASSLRQGTDEQYF.